This TCR beta chain was retrieved from a study of cytomegalovirus exposure and HLA in healthy donors. This clone occurred a few times. Primers included in the PCR were 60 Vbeta and 13 Jbeta primers. TCRdb's copy holds only in-frame clones and misses some; the assay was immunoSEQ multiplex PCR. The sample contains about 130,000 clones, 60% to 85% of which appear only once. Germline V lookup: CDR1 MNHNY, CDR2 SVGAGI (reference sequence). V shed 6 bases and J 4 bases; nucleotides not matched to a gene: 3. This CDR3 is 13 amino acids long. This sequence joins TRBV6-6 and TRBJ2-5; 9 bases agree with TRBD1. The specimen sequenced was PBMCs. The receptor's source is a woman between 40 and 50 years old in good health and CMV-seronegative. As DNA, the CDR3 is TGTGCCAGCAGGACAGGGGGAGGAGAGACCCAGTACTTC. Translation: CASRTGGGETQYF.